This TCR beta chain was captured by sequencing in a study of response to subunit inactivated influenza vaccine. V was pared by 1 base and J by 2 bases, with 12 bases between. Germline CDR1 is SGHRS and CDR2 is YFSETQ. The CDR3 sequence is 15 residues long. TCRdb passed the RT-PCR reads through MiXCR, listing each CDR3 protein once. The table has hundreds of thousands of distinct CDR3 sequences, roughly 14% seen once. This clonotype was detected a few times. J is TRBJ2-5 and V is TRBV5-1, with a tentative D call TRBD2 (6 bases). The sequencing used PBMCs from blood, collected 11 to 12 days after vaccination. The TCR originated in a man between 50 and 59 years old who received an inactivated influenza vaccine. The chain's CDR3 is CASSLNGGAQETQYF. CDR3 nucleotides: TGCGCCAGCAGCTTGAACGGGGGAGCTCAAGAGACCCAGTACTTC.